A single sample is the source of the 2 T cell receptor beta chains below, sequenced in a study of blood T cell repertoires in COVID-19 (dated by TCRdb to 2019 to 2021). Library creation used the immunoSEQ multiplex PCR assay. Drawn from immuneACCESS, this table holds only the in-frame rearrangements with V and J called that TCRdb kept. Clones are partly lost; checked studies trace under half to an unresolved V gene and leave the rest unexplained. This sample comprises 160,000 or so clones, approximately 87% of them detected only once. Of the sample, around 6.7% falls within the top ten clones. The source material was PBMCs or T cells enriched from blood (not recorded which). The receptors derive from a woman aged 50 to 60 who had recovered from COVID-19.

This chain uses TRBV6-5 with TRBJ2-7; the match to TRBD1 covers 7 bases. This CDR3 has 14 residues. After removal of 3 bases from V and 3 bases from J, the junction contained 5 bases not matched to a gene. Germline loops: CDR1 MNHEY, CDR2 SVGAGI. CDR3 loop: CASSYFRGNYEQYF. Written as DNA, the CDR3 is TGTGCCAGCAGTTATTTCAGGGGGAACTACGAGCAGTACTTC.

The chain links TRBV5-1 to TRBJ2-7; the D gene is possibly TRBD1 (6 bases). The CDR3 runs to 14 residues. V was cut by 4 bases and J by 5 bases, with 16 bases left in between. Germline values: CDR1 SGHRS, CDR2 YFSETQ. Here the CDR3 DNA reads TGCGCCAGCAGCGGTCACAGGGAACAGGACGAGCAGTACTTC. It is translated as CASSGHREQDEQYF.